This T cell receptor (beta chain) was observed in a study of regulatory T cells in long-lasting Graves disease. As for time point: newly diagnosed GD, antithyroid drugs for less than 3 months. Construction of the TCR library relied on RNA isolated from PBMCs. This clonotype was observed many times. HTBI primers from iRepertoire and Arm-PCR of CDR3 regions yielded the TCR beta libraries. Using its own MiXCR run on the multiplex PCR reads, TCRdb lists one record per CDR3 protein. The sample includes approximately 360,000 distinct CDR3 sequences, about an eighth of them seen just once. The data also belong to a second study, concerning T cells in Graves' hyperthyroidism and ophthalmopathy. That study reports: Researchers ran a first-round RT-PCR on the TCR CDR3 using the HTBI primer set.

This TCR came from a young woman with Graves disease. This material consisted of peripheral blood mononuclear cells (PBMCs), taken at new diagnosis, from a patient treated with antithyroid drugs.

This chain's CDR3 is CASSWAGFSYNEQFF. The DNA of the CDR3 is TGTGCCAGCAGCTGGGCAGGGTTCTCCTACAATGAGCAGTTCTTC. V and J are TRBV7-2 and TRBJ2-1; tentatively, D is TRBD1 (5 bases). Between the trimmed V and J ends, which lost 4 bases and 0 bases, there was a span of 10 bases. There are 15 residues in the CDR3. The germline V gene has CDR1 SGHTA and CDR2 FQGNSA.